The 29 T cell receptor beta chains below all came from one sample that was sequenced in a study of chemoradiotherapy in HPV16-positive cancers. Repertoires were generated with immunoSEQ multiplex PCR, while TCRdb's copy carries only in-frame clones and drops some. The data show approximately 35,000 clones, 80% seen once. The sequencing here drew on blood, taken from a patient who underwent chemoradiotherapy. These receptors all stem from a human donor with HPV-associated anogenital cancer.

The rearrangement uses TRBV7-9 and TRBJ2-7; D possibly uses TRBD1 or TRBD2 (5 bases each). CDR3 size: 15 residues. Germline-derived CDR1 and CDR2 are SEHNR and FQNEAQ (reference sequence). V was shortened by 6 bases and J by 3 bases, with 18 bases between the two germline ends. CDR3 amino acids: CASSLTQGPFYEQYF. The CDR3 DNA sequence: TGTGCCAGCAGTCTAACCCAGGGACCTTTCTACGAGCAGTACTTC.

The rearrangement joins TRBV5-1 to TRBJ2-2, with D perhaps TRBD1 or TRBD2 (5 bases each). The CDR3 runs to 15 residues. Germline lookup yields CDR1 SGHRS and CDR2 YFSETQ. The V and J ends lost 4 bases and 7 bases respectively, with 17 bases between them. The CDR3: CASSESGTLGGELFF. DNA for the CDR3: TGCGCCAGCAGCGAATCCGGGACCCTGGGCGGGGAGCTGTTTTTT.

The rearrangement links TRBV7-6 to TRBJ1-3; 7 nucleotides align to TRBD1. Germline CDR1 reads SGHVS; CDR2 reads FNYEAQ. There are 15 residues in the CDR3. V lost 5 bases to trimming and J lost 6 bases; unmatched junction nucleotides: 10. The CDR3 spells CASSATDRAENTIYF. DNA of the CDR3: TGTGCCAGCAGCGCCACCGACAGGGCGGAAAACACCATATATTTT.

The V gene is TRBV7-2, the J gene TRBJ2-1, with 9 bases aligning to TRBD2. This CDR3 region has 16 residues. Germline assignment: CDR1 SGHTA and CDR2 FQGNSA. The V segment lost 1 base and the J segment 2 bases; nucleotides outside the gene matches: 3. The DNA of the CDR3 is TGTGCCAGCAGCTTAGTAGGCGGGGGGGCCTACAATGAGCAGTTCTTC. The encoded protein is CASSLVGGGAYNEQFF.

The chain recombines TRBV5-4 with TRBJ2-2, with TRBD1 matching over 7 bases. The V segment lost 3 bases and the J segment 1 base; nucleotides outside the gene matches: 0. Germline V lookup: CDR1 SGHNT, CDR2 YYREEE (reference sequence). This CDR3 region has 14 residues. The CDR3 DNA reads as TGTGCCAGCAGCTGGACAGGGAACACCGGGGAGCTGTTTTTT. Translating it yields CASSWTGNTGELFF.

The rearrangement uses TRBV5-5 and TRBJ2-3; D is uncertain. Germline CDR1 and CDR2: SGHKS and YYEKEE (reference sequence). Trimming removed 0 bases from V and 2 bases from J, with 7 bases in between. This CDR3 is built from 14 residues. The DNA of the CDR3 is TGTGCCAGCAGCTTGGACAGATCCACAGATACGCAGTATTTT. It is translated as CASSLDRSTDTQYF.

This clone was seen more than once but under ten times. The chain uses TRBV18 and TRBJ1-5; D might be TRBD1 (5 bases). V lost 3 bases and J lost 5, with 8 bases in between. CDR1 is KGHSH and CDR2 is LQKENI in the germline V gene. The CDR3 has 13 residues. The CDR3 protein is CASSPGEDQPQHF. In nucleotides, the CDR3 is TGTGCCAGCTCACCGGGGGAAGATCAGCCCCAGCATTTT.

This chain uses TRBV18 with TRBJ1-6, with TRBD1 as a possible D gene (5 bases). The ends were cut back, 3 bases at V and 5 bases at J, with 14 bases in the middle. In germline, CDR1 is KGHSH, CDR2 LQKENI. The length of the CDR3 is 16 residues. The CDR3: CASSPFPGVDNSPLHF. The CDR3 DNA reads as TGTGCCAGCTCACCGTTTCCGGGGGTTGATAATTCACCCCTCCACTTT.

V usage is TRBV19 and J usage is TRBJ1-3, with 7 bases that match TRBD1. After removal of 0 bases from V and 2 bases from J, the junction contained 4 bases not matched to a gene. The CDR3 consists of 16 residues. The germline CDR1 and CDR2 sequences are LNHDA and SQIVND (reference sequence). In nucleotides, the CDR3 is TGTGCCAGTAGTATAGATCCGGGGACAGCTGGAAACACCATATATTTT. This codes for CASSIDPGTAGNTIYF. Filled out from reference TRBV19 and TRBJ1-3, the complete variable domain reads DGGITQSPKYLFRKEGQNVTLSCEQNLNHDAMYWYRQDPGQGLRLIYYSQIVNDFQKGDIAEGYSVSREKKESFPLTVTSAQKNPTAFYLCASSIDPGTAGNTIYFGEGSWLTVV.

CDR3 nucleotides: TGTGCCAGCAGCCAAGATAGCCGTTACCCTTACGAGCAGTACTTC. Translated, it gives CASSQDSRYPYEQYF. The chain is built from TRBV14 and TRBJ2-7, with D unclear. The CDR3 contains 15 residues. The germline V gene has CDR1 SGHDN and CDR2 FVKESK. The germline V and J ends were trimmed by 0 bases and 4 bases, with 13 bases remaining between them.

This clone was counted a few times. This CDR3 is CASSPPHAGNTEAFF. CDR3 in DNA: TGTGCCAGCTCACCACCGCACGCCGGGAACACTGAAGCTTTCTTT. The gene calls are TRBV18 and TRBJ1-1; D is unclear. Germline CDR1 reads KGHSH; CDR2 reads LQKENI. Trimming pared 0 bases from V and 1 base from J, leaving 9 bases between. This CDR3 region has 15 residues.

This chain uses TRBV4-1 with TRBJ1-2; no reliable D call. Looked up from germline, CDR1 is MGHRA and CDR2 is YSYEKL. The V end was cut by 1 base, the J end by 0 bases, with 12 bases between. The CDR3 runs 16 residues. In DNA form, the CDR3 reads TGCGCCAGCAGCCAAGCCTCTGCAAATACTAACTATGGCTACACCTTC. This gives the protein CASSQASANTNYGYTF.

The V call is TRBV19, the J call TRBJ2-2; 7 nucleotides agree with TRBD2. V dropped 3 bases and J dropped 4; count of bases not matched to a gene: 5. Looked up from germline, CDR1 is LNHDA and CDR2 is SQIVND (reference sequence). CDR3 length: 15 residues. Written as DNA, the CDR3 is TGTGCCAGTAGTATGGTTGGGGGGGGCACCGGGGAGCTGTTTTTT. Translation gives CASSMVGGGTGELFF. The whole variable domain, filled in from reference TRBV19 and TRBJ2-2, reads DGGITQSPKYLFRKEGQNVTLSCEQNLNHDAMYWYRQDPGQGLRLIYYSQIVNDFQKGDIAEGYSVSREKKESFPLTVTSAQKNPTAFYLCASSMVGGGTGELFFGEGSRLTVL.

The chain has TRBV6-6 and TRBJ1-2, with D perhaps matching TRBD1 (6 bases). V was cut by 6 bases and J by 3 bases, with 17 bases left in between. CDR3 length: 15 amino acids. The germline gives CDR1 MNHNY, CDR2 SVGAGI (reference sequence). DNA for the CDR3: TGTGCCAGCAGCTCTACGGGTGAGGGGGACTATGGCTACACCTTC. Amino acids: CASSSTGEGDYGYTF.

The V and J genes are TRBV11-2 and TRBJ1-2; TRBD1 might be the D (5 bases). Germline V gene sequence: CDR1 SGHAT, CDR2 FQNNGV. The length of the CDR3 is 14 residues. The ends were cut back, 2 bases at V and 8 bases at J, with 15 bases in the middle. The CDR3 DNA is TGTGCCAGCAGCTTAATCGTAGAGGGGCGAGGCTACACCTTC. Translation gives CASSLIVEGRGYTF.

This clone was observed a handful of times. For the CDR3, the DNA is TGTGCCAGCAGCTTGTGGGAAGGGCTTGGCGGCTACACCTTC. The encoded protein is CASSLWEGLGGYTF. V is TRBV5-6 and J is TRBJ1-2, with D unresolved. The germline V gene has CDR1 SGHDT and CDR2 YYEEEE. There are 14 residues in the CDR3. V was cut by 1 base and J by 8 bases, with 15 bases left in between.

This clone has only one observation. This rearrangement joins TRBV5-8 to TRBJ1-1; the match to TRBD1 covers 10 bases. Germline CDR1 reads SGHTS; CDR2 reads YDEGEE. The CDR3 totals 16 residues. The trim removed 0 bases at V and 7 bases at J, leaving 9 bases unmatched. CDR3 DNA: TGTGCCAGCAGCTTGGCCGTAGGGACAGGGGTTAGTGAAGCTTTCTTT. Residues: CASSLAVGTGVSEAFF. Complete variable domain (other parts from reference TRBV5-8 and TRBJ1-1): EAGVTQSPTHLIKTRGQQATLRCSPISGHTSVYWYQQALGLGLQFLLWYDEGEERNRGNFPPRFSGRQFPNYSSELNVNALELEDSALYLCASSLAVGTGVSEAFFGQGTRLTVV.

This chain joins TRBV4-3 and TRBJ2-3, with 9 bases lining up with TRBD1. CDR1 LGHNA and CDR2 YSLEER come from the germline V gene. Trimming took 4 bases from V and 8 from J; bases not matched to a gene: 7. There are 14 residues in the CDR3. The CDR3 DNA is TGCGCCAGCAGCCTAAAACCGGGACAGGGTACGCAGTATTTT. Protein product: CASSLKPGQGTQYF.

The chain uses TRBV19 and TRBJ1-5, with D maybe TRBD1 (6 bases). Trimming cost V 4 bases and J 1 base, with 11 bases left between them. Germline V gene data show CDR1 as LNHDA and CDR2 as SQIVND (reference sequence). The CDR3 runs 15 residues. CDR3: CASSTWTASNQPQHF. Here the CDR3 DNA reads TGTGCCAGTAGTACATGGACAGCGAGCAATCAGCCCCAGCATTTT.

The sample holds one count of this clone. V usage is TRBV21-1 and J usage is TRBJ1-2; the tabulated D call, TRBD1, remains unverified against the DNA. TRBV21-1 is listed as a pseudogene. CDR3 length equals 14 residues. The CDR3 sequence is CASSKGQANYGYTF. DNA of the CDR3: TGTGCCAGCAGCAAGGGACAGGCTAACTATGGCTACACCTTC.

The V and J genes are TRBV10-2 and TRBJ1-5; weak D call: TRBD1 (6 bases). The CDR3 has 16 residues. Trimming removed 2 bases at V and 4 bases at J, with 15 bases between. Germline V gene data show CDR1 as WSHSY and CDR2 as SAAADI. The CDR3 reads CASSEEVGTRNQPQHF. The CDR3 DNA reads TGCGCCAGCAGTGAGGAGGTGGGGACAAGGAATCAGCCCCAGCATTTT.

The chain recombines TRBV15 with TRBJ1-5; D gene ambiguous. Trimming took 0 bases from V and 6 from J, leaving 9 bases between them. CDR3 size: 14 residues. CDR1 is LNHNV, CDR2 YYDKDF, per germline (reference sequence). DNA of the CDR3: TGTGCCACCAGCAGAGATCCCGGCGGTCAGCCCCAGCATTTT. It specifies CATSRDPGGQPQHF.

The chain uses TRBV19 and TRBJ1-4; no definite D call. V was pared by 5 bases and J by 7 bases, with 11 bases between. There are 13 residues in the CDR3. Germline-derived CDR1 and CDR2 are LNHDA and SQIVND (reference sequence). The chain's CDR3 is CASSARTAEKLFF. The CDR3, as DNA: TGTGCCAGTAGTGCCCGGACGGCTGAAAAACTGTTTTTT.

The rearrangement joins TRBV29-1 to TRBJ1-4; TRBD1 matches at 8 bases. Per germline, CDR1 SQVTM and CDR2 ANQGSEA. The CDR3 contains 14 residues. V was clipped by 7 bases and J by 5 bases; unmatched bases: 9. In DNA, the CDR3 is TGCAGCGCTGCCGCGACAGGGGAGAATGAAAAACTGTTTTTT. Translated, it gives CSAAATGENEKLFF.

V usage is TRBV5-4 and J usage is TRBJ2-7; 8 nucleotides align to TRBD2. J lost 6 bases, V lost 0 bases, and 11 bases had no gene match. Germline V gene sequence: CDR1 SGHNT, CDR2 YYREEE (reference sequence). This CDR3 is built from 16 residues. The CDR3, as DNA: TGTGCCAGCAGCTTGGGAGCCGGGACTAGGGGGGTCGAGCAGTACTTC. It is translated as CASSLGAGTRGVEQYF.

This chain uses TRBV5-6 with TRBJ2-3; 7 nucleotides align to TRBD2. CDR1 is SGHDT and CDR2 is YYEEEE in the germline V gene. This CDR3 is 15 amino acids long. Unmatched junction bases numbered 5, after V lost 3 bases and J lost 1 base. DNA for the CDR3: TGTGCCAGCAGCTCTGCGGGGGAACGCACAGATACGCAGTATTTT. Translated, it gives CASSSAGERTDTQYF.

The CDR3 DNA follows: TGTGCCAGCAGCGTAGGGTTGACAGCCGGGACCTACGAGCAGTACTTC. Protein: CASSVGLTAGTYEQYF. J is TRBJ2-7 and V is TRBV9; possibly TRBD1 or TRBD2 for D (5 bases each). Germline assignment: CDR1 SGDLS and CDR2 YYNGEE. CDR3 size: 16 residues. V was cut by 0 bases and J by 2 bases, with 15 bases left in between.

As for this clone: At one of its ends the junction is not consistent with the germline gene, which may arise from a read error. The genes are TRBV30 and TRBJ2-7; TRBD2 aligns across 8 bases. CDR3 length: 14 amino acids. Germline V lookup: CDR1 GTSNPN, CDR2 SVGIG (reference sequence). CDR3 sequence (DNA): TGTGCCTGGAGTGTAGGGCGGGGGGCCTACGGGCAGTACTTC. Protein sequence: CAWSVGRGAYGQYF.

The genes are TRBV5-1 and TRBJ1-2, with D uncertain. There are 13 residues in the CDR3. From germline, CDR1 is SGHRS and CDR2 YFSETQ. Trimming shortened V by 4 bases and J by 8 bases, and 15 bases separated the two germline ends. This CDR3 is CASSPEGARGYTF. The CDR3 region has the DNA TGCGCCAGCAGCCCGGAAGGCGCCCGAGGCTACACCTTC.